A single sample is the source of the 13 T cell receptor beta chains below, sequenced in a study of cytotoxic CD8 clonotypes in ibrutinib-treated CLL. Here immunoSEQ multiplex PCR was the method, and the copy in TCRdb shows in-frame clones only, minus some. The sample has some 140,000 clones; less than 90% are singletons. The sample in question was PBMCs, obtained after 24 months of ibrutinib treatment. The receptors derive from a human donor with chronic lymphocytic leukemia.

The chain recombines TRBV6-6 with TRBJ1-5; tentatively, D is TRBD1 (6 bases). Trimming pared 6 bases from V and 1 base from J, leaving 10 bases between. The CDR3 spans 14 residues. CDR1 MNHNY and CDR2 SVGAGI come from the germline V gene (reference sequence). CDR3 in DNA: TGTGCCAGCAGCGGACAGCAGAGCAATCAGCCCCAGCATTTT. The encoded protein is CASSGQQSNQPQHF.

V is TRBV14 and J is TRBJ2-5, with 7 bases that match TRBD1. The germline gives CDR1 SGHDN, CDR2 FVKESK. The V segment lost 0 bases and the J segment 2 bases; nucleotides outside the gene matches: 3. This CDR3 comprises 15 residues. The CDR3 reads CASSQDGTVQETQYF. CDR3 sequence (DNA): TGTGCCAGCAGCCAAGATGGGACAGTACAAGAGACCCAGTACTTC.

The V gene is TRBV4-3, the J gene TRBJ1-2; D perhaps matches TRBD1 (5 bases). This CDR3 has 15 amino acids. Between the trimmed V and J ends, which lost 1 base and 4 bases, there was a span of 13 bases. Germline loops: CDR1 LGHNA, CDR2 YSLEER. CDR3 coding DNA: TGCGCCAGCAGCCAAGGGGACGGTGGGACCTATGGCTACACCTTC. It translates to CASSQGDGGTYGYTF.

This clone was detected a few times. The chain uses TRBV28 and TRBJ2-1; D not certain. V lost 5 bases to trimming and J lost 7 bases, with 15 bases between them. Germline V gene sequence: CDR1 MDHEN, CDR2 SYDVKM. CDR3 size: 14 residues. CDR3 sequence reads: CASSVGRPRNEQFF. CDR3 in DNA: TGTGCCAGCAGTGTGGGCCGGCCTCGAAATGAGCAGTTCTTC.

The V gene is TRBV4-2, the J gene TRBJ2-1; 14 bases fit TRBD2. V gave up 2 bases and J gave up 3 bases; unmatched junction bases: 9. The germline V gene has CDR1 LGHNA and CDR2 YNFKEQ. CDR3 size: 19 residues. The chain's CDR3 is CASSQYGLAGGNVYNEQFF. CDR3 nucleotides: TGTGCCAGCAGCCAATATGGACTAGCGGGGGGCAACGTCTACAATGAGCAGTTCTTC.

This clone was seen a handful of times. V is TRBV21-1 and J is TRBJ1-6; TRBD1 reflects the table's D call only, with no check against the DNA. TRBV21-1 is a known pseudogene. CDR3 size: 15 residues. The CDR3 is CASSKVRTRDSPLHF. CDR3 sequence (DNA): TGTGCCAGCAGCAAAGTTCGGACAAGGGATTCACCCCTCCACTTT.

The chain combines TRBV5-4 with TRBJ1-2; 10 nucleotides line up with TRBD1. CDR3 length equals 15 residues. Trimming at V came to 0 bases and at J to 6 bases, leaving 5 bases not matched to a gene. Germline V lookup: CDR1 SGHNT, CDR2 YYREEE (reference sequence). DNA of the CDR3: TGTGCCAGCAGCTTGGACTCCGGGACAGGGGATGGCTACACCTTC. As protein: CASSLDSGTGDGYTF.

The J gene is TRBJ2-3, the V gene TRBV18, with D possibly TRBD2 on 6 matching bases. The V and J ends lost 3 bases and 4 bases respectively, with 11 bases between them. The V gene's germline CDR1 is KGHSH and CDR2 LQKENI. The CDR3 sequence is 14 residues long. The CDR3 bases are TGTGCCAGCTCACCCCTATCGGGGGCAGATACGCAGTATTTT. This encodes CASSPLSGADTQYF.

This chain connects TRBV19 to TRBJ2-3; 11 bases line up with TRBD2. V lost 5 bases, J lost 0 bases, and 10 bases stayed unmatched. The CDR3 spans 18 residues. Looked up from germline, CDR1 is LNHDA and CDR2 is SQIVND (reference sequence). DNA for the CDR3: TGTGCCAGTAGTTCGCTAGCGGGGGGCACTTATAGCACAGATACGCAGTATTTT. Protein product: CASSSLAGGTYSTDTQYF.

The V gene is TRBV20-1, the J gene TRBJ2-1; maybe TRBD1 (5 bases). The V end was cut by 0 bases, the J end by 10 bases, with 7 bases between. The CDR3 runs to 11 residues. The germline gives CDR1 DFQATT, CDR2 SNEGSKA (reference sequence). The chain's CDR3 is CSAREGPEQFF. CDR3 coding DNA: TGCAGTGCTAGAGAGGGGCCCGAGCAGTTCTTC.

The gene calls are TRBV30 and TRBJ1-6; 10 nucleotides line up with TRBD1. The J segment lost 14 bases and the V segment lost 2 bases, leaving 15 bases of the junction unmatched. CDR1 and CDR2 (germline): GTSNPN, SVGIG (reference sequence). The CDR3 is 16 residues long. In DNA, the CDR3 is TGTGCCTGGAGTCCGGGGGACAGGGGCGCCCTAAGCACCCTCCACTTT. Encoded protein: CAWSPGDRGALSTLHF.

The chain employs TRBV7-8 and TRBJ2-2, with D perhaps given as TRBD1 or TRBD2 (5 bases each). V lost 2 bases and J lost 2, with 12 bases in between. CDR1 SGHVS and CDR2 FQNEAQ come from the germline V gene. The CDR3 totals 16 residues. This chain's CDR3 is CASSLRDLINTGELFF. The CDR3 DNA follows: TGTGCCAGCAGCTTACGGGACCTCATAAACACCGGGGAGCTGTTTTTT.

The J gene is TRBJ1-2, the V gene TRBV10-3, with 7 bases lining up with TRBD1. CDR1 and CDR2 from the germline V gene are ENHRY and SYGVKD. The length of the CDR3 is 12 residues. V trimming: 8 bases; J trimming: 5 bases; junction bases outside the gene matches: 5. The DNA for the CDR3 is TGTGCCATCCACCAGGGACAGTATGGCTACACCTTC. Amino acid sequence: CAIHQGQYGYTF.